This paragraph covers one T cell receptor (beta chain) sequence. Antigen specificity is unknown. Template switching appended UMIs that held a 6-nucleotide sample barcode. TCRdb re-called the 5' RACE reads; one entry per CDR3 protein, DNA not given. Its table records over 200,000 distinct CDR3 sequences. The source of the sample is a study of monozygotic twins with inflammatory bowel disease. Study-wide results and caveats: Healthy twins showed more clonotype sharing with others than IBD patients, especially patients with disease activity. The analysis yielded no support for one strong signal or clonotype associated with IBD.

The CDR3 extends over 13 amino acids. Germline CDR1 is LGHDT and CDR2 is YNNKEL (reference sequence). The TCR was taken from a human donor with ulcerative colitis or Crohn's disease, or a healthy co-twin of an affected twin (not recorded which). Sequencing was performed on blood. The V gene is TRBV3-1, the J gene TRBJ2-2. CDR3 sequence: CAASRRSTGELFF.